This T cell receptor (beta chain) is drawn from a study of blood T cell repertoires in COVID-19. The CDR3 sequence is 14 residues long. V was shortened by 0 bases and J by 1 base, with 6 bases between the two germline ends. CDR1 and CDR2 (germline): MNHEY, SVGAGI. Assay: immunoSEQ multiplex PCR; the TCRdb copy retains only in-frame clones and omits some. The sample includes tens of thousands of clones, roughly nine tenths of them seen just once. The origin of this receptor is a man aged 45-65 years in a cohort sampled during active COVID-19. Sequencing was done on a sample of peripheral blood. This chain joins TRBV6-5 and TRBJ2-5; D is ambiguous. CDR3 DNA: TGTGCCAGCAGTTACTCGTCCAGCCAAGAGACCCAGTACTTC. Translation gives CASSYSSSQETQYF.